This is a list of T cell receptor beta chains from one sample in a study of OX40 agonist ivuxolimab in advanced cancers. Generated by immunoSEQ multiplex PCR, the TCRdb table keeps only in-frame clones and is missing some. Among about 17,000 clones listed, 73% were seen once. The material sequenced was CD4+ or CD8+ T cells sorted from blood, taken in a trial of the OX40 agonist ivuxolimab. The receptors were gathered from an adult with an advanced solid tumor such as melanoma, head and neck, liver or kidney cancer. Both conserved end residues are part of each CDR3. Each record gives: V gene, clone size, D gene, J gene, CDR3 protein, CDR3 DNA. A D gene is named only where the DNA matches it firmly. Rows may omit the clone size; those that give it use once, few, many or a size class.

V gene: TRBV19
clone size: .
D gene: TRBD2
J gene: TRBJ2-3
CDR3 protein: CATSGSGSSDTQYF
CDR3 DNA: TGTGCCACCTCAGGTAGCGGGAGTTCAGATACGCAGTATTTT

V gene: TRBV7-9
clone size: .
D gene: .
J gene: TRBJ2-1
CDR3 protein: CASSLVDEQFF
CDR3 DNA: TGTGCCAGCAGCTTAGTTGATGAGCAGTTCTTC

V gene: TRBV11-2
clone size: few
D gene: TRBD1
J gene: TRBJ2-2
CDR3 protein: CASSLVTGVVGELFF
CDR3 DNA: TGTGCCAGCAGCTTAGTCACAGGGGTGGTCGGGGAGCTGTTTTTT

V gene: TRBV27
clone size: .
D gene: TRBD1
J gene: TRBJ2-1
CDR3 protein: CASSPTGGEQFF
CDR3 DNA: TGTGCCAGCAGTCCGACAGGGGGCGAGCAGTTCTTC

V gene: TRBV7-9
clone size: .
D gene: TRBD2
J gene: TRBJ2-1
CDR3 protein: CASSFFSGRAVEQFF
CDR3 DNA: TGTGCCAGCAGCTTCTTTAGCGGGAGGGCCGTTGAGCAGTTCTTC

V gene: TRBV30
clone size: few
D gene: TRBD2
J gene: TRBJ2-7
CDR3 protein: CAWSVSDEREIRYEQYF
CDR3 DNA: TGTGCCTGGAGTGTATCGGATGAGCGGGAGATAAGATACGAGCAGTACTTC

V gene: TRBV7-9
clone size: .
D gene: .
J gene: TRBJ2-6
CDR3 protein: CASRGEGSGANVLTF
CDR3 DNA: TGTGCCAGCAGGGGAGAAGGATCTGGGGCCAACGTCCTGACTTTC

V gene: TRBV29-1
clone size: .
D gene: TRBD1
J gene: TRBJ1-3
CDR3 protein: CSVVTGAGNTIYF
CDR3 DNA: TGCAGCGTTGTGACAGGGGCTGGAAACACCATATATTTT

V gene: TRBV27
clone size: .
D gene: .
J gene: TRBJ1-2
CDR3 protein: CASSLWKDYGYTF
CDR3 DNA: TGTGCCAGCAGTTTATGGAAGGACTATGGCTACACCTTC

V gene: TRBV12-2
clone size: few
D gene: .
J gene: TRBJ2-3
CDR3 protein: CASSIPSRTDTQYF
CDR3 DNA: TGTGCCAGCAGCATACCTAGCAGAACAGATACGCAGTATTTT

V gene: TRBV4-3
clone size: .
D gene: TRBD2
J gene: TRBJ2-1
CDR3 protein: CASSQGSGSTDEQFF
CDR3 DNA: TGCGCCAGCAGCCAAGGTAGCGGGAGTACCGATGAGCAGTTCTTC

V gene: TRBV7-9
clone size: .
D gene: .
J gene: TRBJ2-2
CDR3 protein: CASSFTASGAAWELFF
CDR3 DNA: TGTGCCAGCAGCTTCACCGCGTCCGGGGCAGCGTGGGAGCTGTTTTTT

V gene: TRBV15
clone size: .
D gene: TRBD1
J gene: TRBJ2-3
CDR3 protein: CATRSTGGADTQYF
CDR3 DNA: TGTGCCACCAGATCCACAGGGGGCGCCGATACGCAGTATTTT

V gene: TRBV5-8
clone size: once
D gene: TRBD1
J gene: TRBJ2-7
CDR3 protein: CASSQPEGTGFYEQYF
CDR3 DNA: TGTGCCAGCAGCCAGCCAGAGGGGACAGGGTTCTACGAGCAGTACTTC

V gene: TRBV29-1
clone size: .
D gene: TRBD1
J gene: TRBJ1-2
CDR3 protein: CSVEAPDRTYGYTF
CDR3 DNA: TGCAGCGTGGAGGCCCCGGACAGGACCTATGGCTACACCTTC

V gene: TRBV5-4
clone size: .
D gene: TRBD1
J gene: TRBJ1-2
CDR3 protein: CASSLTGERGYTF
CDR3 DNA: TGTGCCAGCAGCCTAACAGGGGAGAGAGGCTACACCTTC

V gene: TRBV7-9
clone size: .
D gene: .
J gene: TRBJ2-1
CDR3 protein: CASSLATDEQFF
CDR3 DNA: TGTGCCAGCAGCTTAGCGACGGACGAGCAGTTCTTC

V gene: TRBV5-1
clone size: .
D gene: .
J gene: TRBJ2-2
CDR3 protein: CASSLGPQGSGFAGELFF
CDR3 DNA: TGCGCCAGCAGCTTGGGTCCCCAGGGGTCAGGTTTTGCCGGGGAGCTGTTTTTT

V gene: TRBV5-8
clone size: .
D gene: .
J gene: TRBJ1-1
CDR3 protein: CASSLGNMNTEAFF
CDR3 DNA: TGTGCCAGCAGTTTGGGAAACATGAACACTGAAGCTTTCTTT

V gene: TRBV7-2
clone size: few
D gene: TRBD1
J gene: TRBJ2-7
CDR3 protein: CASSPQAGTGFYEQYF
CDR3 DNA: TGTGCCAGCAGCCCACAAGCCGGGACAGGGTTTTACGAGCAGTACTTC

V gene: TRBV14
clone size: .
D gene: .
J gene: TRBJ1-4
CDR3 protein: CASSPAGAKLFF
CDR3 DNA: TGTGCCAGCAGCCCCGCCGGGGCGAAACTGTTTTTT

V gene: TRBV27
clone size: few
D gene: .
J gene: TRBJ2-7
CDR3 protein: CASSPTPPEQYF
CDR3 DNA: TGTGCCAGCAGTCCTACCCCCCCCGAGCAGTACTTC

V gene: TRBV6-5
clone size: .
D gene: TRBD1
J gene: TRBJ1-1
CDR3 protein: CASSYSDRGSTEAFF
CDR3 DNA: TGTGCCAGCAGTTACTCCGACAGGGGAAGCACTGAAGCTTTCTTT

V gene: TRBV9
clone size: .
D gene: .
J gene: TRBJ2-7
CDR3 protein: CASSGTGYSYEQYF
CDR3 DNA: TGTGCCAGCAGCGGGACGGGCTACTCCTACGAGCAGTACTTC

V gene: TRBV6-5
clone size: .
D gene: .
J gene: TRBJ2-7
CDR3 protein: CASSSSGRTYEQYF
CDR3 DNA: TGTGCCAGCAGTTCGTCGGGTCGAACCTACGAGCAGTACTTC

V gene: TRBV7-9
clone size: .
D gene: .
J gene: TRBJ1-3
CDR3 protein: CASSLLGQGNTIYF
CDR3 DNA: TGTGCCAGCAGCTTACTTGGACAGGGAAACACCATATATTTT